Listed below are T cell receptor beta chains from one sample, sequenced in a study of T cell responses to AZD1222 COVID-19 vaccine. Method: immunoSEQ multiplex PCR; TCRdb's copy keeps in-frame clones and lacks some. The sample's table shows about 140,000 clones. The sample was peripheral blood. Source of these receptors: an adult in good health. CDR3s include the opening cysteine and the closing phenylalanine or tryptophan. The order of the fields is J gene, D gene, V gene, CDR3 protein, CDR3 DNA. D genes are given only for firm matches.

TRBJ1-5 TRBD1 TRBV28 CASTDRGNQPQHF TGTGCCAGCACGGACAGGGGCAATCAGCCCCAGCATTTT
TRBJ1-2 TRBD1 TRBV19 CASRPPGTGGGYTF TGTGCCAGTAGACCCCCCGGGACAGGGGGCGGCTACACCTTC
TRBJ1-5 . TRBV30 CAWSAGQINQPQHF TGTGCCTGGAGTGCTGGACAGATCAATCAGCCCCAGCATTTT
TRBJ2-3 . TRBV6-6 CASSPRQGREPDTQYF TGTGCCAGCAGTCCCCGACAGGGGAGGGAACCAGATACGCAGTATTTT
TRBJ2-5 . TRBV7-2 CASSLVSRQETQYF TGTGCCAGCAGCTTAGTTTCCAGGCAAGAGACCCAGTACTTC
TRBJ2-7 . TRBV13 CASSFSGRRTYEQYF TGTGCCAGCAGCTTTAGTGGACGGAGGACCTACGAGCAGTACTTC
TRBJ1-5 TRBD1 TRBV6-1 CASSESGTGKGSQPQHF TGTGCCAGCAGTGAGTCGGGGACAGGTAAAGGGTCTCAGCCCCAGCATTTT
TRBJ2-3 . TRBV7-3 CASSLAGSTDTQYF TGTGCCAGCAGCTTAGCGGGGAGCACAGATACGCAGTATTTT
TRBJ1-1 . TRBV29-1 CSVVRVMNTEAFF TGCAGCGTCGTGAGGGTTATGAACACTGAAGCTTTCTTT
TRBJ1-1 . TRBV9 CASSTSQGGDTEAFF TGTGCCAGCAGCACCTCACAGGGAGGAGACACTGAAGCTTTCTTT
TRBJ1-1 TRBD1 TRBV24-1 CATSVPGRDRGRTEAFF TGTGCCACCAGTGTCCCGGGGAGGGACAGGGGGCGGACTGAAGCTTTCTTT
TRBJ1-1 . TRBV15 CATSRDRVGAFF TGTGCCACCAGCAGAGACAGGGTTGGGGCTTTCTTT
TRBJ1-5 . TRBV6-1 CASSEVGVGNQPQHF TGTGCCAGCAGTGAAGTAGGGGTGGGGAATCAGCCCCAGCATTTT
TRBJ2-3 . TRBV13 CASSPLQSGDTQYF TGTGCCAGCAGCCCACTGCAGAGTGGCGATACGCAGTATTTT
TRBJ1-2 . TRBV15 CATSRDPGGAGYGYTF TGTGCCACCAGCAGAGACCCCGGGGGGGCAGGGTATGGCTACACCTTC
TRBJ1-2 . TRBV14 CASSQSRFYGYTF TGTGCCAGCAGCCAAAGCCGCTTCTATGGCTACACCTTC
TRBJ1-1 TRBD1 TRBV5-1 CASSFPDRVGTEAFF TGCGCCAGCAGCTTCCCGGACAGGGTGGGGACTGAAGCTTTCTTT
TRBJ1-6 TRBD1 TRBV6-5 CASRSSGTGGSPLHF TGTGCCAGCAGGTCGTCCGGGACAGGGGGATCACCCCTCCACTTT
TRBJ2-5 TRBD2 TRBV4-1 CASSQGNGGGAGETQYF TGCGCCAGCAGCCAAGGAAATGGCGGGGGGGCCGGAGAGACCCAGTACTTC
TRBJ1-2 TRBD1 TRBV6-6 CASSQRTGGSYGYTF TGTGCCAGCAGTCAAAGGACAGGCGGATCCTATGGCTACACCTTC
TRBJ2-2 . TRBV19 CASSIRGGRTGELFF TGTGCCAGTAGTATAAGAGGGGGTAGGACCGGGGAGCTGTTTTTT
TRBJ1-2 . TRBV2 CANLTEYGYTF TGTGCCAACTTGACAGAATATGGCTACACCTTC
TRBJ2-7 TRBD1 TRBV4-3 CASSQAGQGYEQYF TGCGCCAGCAGCCAAGCTGGACAGGGCTACGAGCAGTACTTC
TRBJ1-2 TRBD1 TRBV11-2 CASSNTGAGYTF TGTGCCAGCAGCAATACAGGGGCCGGCTACACCTTC
TRBJ1-4 . TRBV5-5 CASSLTWDEKLFF TGTGCCAGCAGCCTGACTTGGGACGAAAAACTGTTTTTT
TRBJ1-5 . TRBV28 CASSPRQNNQPQHF TGTGCCAGCAGCCCCAGACAGAACAATCAGCCCCAGCATTTT
TRBJ1-4 . TRBV5-1 CASSPQGQGEKLFF TGCGCCAGCAGCCCGCAGGGGCAGGGGGAAAAACTGTTTTTT
TRBJ1-3 . TRBV7-2 CASSLVPGLSSGNTIYF TGTGCCAGCAGCTTAGTTCCCGGACTAAGCTCTGGAAACACCATATATTTT
TRBJ2-7 TRBD1 TRBV7-9 CASSFPGTGVEEQYF TGTGCCAGCAGCTTTCCCGGGACAGGGGTGGAAGAGCAGTACTTC
TRBJ1-6 TRBD1 TRBV6-5 CASRWTGSNSPLHF TGTGCCAGCAGATGGACAGGCTCCAATTCACCCCTCCACTTT
TRBJ1-5 . TRBV24-1 CATSVGSSNQPQHF TGTGCCACCAGTGTGGGATCAAGCAATCAGCCCCAGCATTTT
TRBJ2-3 TRBD2 TRBV18 CASSTFGGGTDTQYF TGTGCCAGCTCAACATTCGGGGGGGGCACAGATACGCAGTATTTT
TRBJ2-5 . TRBV5-4 CASSLIIGETQYF TGTGCCAGCAGCTTGATTATTGGAGAGACCCAGTACTTC
TRBJ2-1 TRBD2 TRBV4-2 CASSQGLAGGNEQFF TGTGCCAGCAGCCAAGGGCTAGCGGGGGGAAATGAGCAGTTCTTC
TRBJ1-1 . TRBV4-1 CASSQRERNTEAFF TGCGCCAGCAGCCAAAGGGAGAGGAACACTGAAGCTTTCTTT
TRBJ2-2 TRBD1 TRBV24-1 CATSEVGQGSWELFF TGTGCCACCAGTGAGGTCGGACAGGGAAGTTGGGAGCTGTTTTTT
TRBJ2-7 TRBD1 TRBV7-3 CASSPSAGGYEQYF TGTGCCAGCAGCCCTTCGGCAGGGGGCTACGAGCAGTACTTC
TRBJ1-3 . TRBV28 CASSPPRGVPDTIYF TGTGCCAGCAGTCCTCCCCGGGGGGTCCCTGACACCATATATTTT
TRBJ1-5 . TRBV30 CAWSVSGNQPQHF TGTGCCTGGAGTGTGAGTGGGAATCAGCCCCAGCATTTT
TRBJ1-5 . TRBV6-5 CASSSRTANQPQHF TGTGCCAGCTCAAGCCGGACAGCCAATCAGCCCCAGCATTTT
TRBJ1-5 TRBD1 TRBV7-2 CASSLGQGLNNQPQHF TGTGCCAGCAGCTTAGGACAGGGCCTGAATAATCAGCCCCAGCATTTT
TRBJ1-6 . TRBV6-5 CASSSLQGGYNSPLHF TGTGCCAGCAGTTCGTTGCAGGGAGGCTATAATTCACCCCTCCACTTT
TRBJ1-1 . TRBV12-3/TRBV12-4 CASRLTGTTEAFF TGTGCCAGCAGACTAACAGGGACGACTGAAGCTTTCTTT
TRBJ2-5 TRBD2 TRBV3-1/TRBV3-2 CASSQERLAGRGKETQYF TGTGCCAGCAGCCAAGAGCGCCTAGCGGGGAGAGGAAAAGAGACCCAGTACTTC
TRBJ1-2 TRBD1 TRBV5-1 CASSLGTGGGYGYTF TGCGCCAGCAGCCTGGGGACAGGCGGCGGGTATGGCTACACCTTC
TRBJ1-4 . TRBV29-1 CSGGSTNEKLFF TGCAGCGGGGGATCAACTAATGAAAAACTGTTTTTT
TRBJ1-1 . TRBV11-1 CASTQGRLNTEAFF TGTGCCAGCACCCAGGGACGGCTGAACACTGAAGCTTTCTTT
TRBJ2-3 TRBD2 TRBV4-2 CASSQAVPGLAGGPEDTQYF TGTGCCAGCAGCCAGGCAGTACCGGGACTAGCGGGGGGGCCGGAAGATACGCAGTATTTT
TRBJ2-3 . TRBV29-1 CSAAGQTSTDTQYF TGCAGCGCCGCTGGGCAGACTAGCACAGATACGCAGTATTTT
TRBJ2-1 . TRBV20-1 CSASDNEQFF TGCAGTGCTAGTGATAATGAGCAGTTCTTC
TRBJ1-2 . TRBV2 CASSELLRGAGYTF TGTGCCAGCAGTGAATTATTGAGGGGTGCTGGCTACACCTTC
TRBJ1-2 TRBD1 TRBV15 CATSRDRGAGGNYGYTF TGTGCCACCAGCAGAGATCGGGGGGCAGGGGGAAACTATGGCTACACCTTC
TRBJ1-2 . TRBV6-5 CASRPAKDYGYTF TGTGCCAGCAGGCCCGCTAAGGACTATGGCTACACCTTC
TRBJ1-6 . TRBV11-3 CASSFMRGGSPLHF TGTGCCAGCAGCTTTATGCGGGGGGGATCACCCCTCCACTTT
TRBJ1-2 . TRBV19 CASSISSALSGYGYTF TGTGCCAGTAGTATCTCGTCGGCATTATCGGGGTATGGCTACACCTTC
TRBJ1-1 . TRBV28 CASSFNRNTEAFF TGTGCCAGCAGTTTCAACAGGAACACTGAAGCTTTCTTT
TRBJ1-1 . TRBV4-2 CASSQDAGFGQRNTEAFF TGTGCCAGCAGCCAAGATGCGGGTTTTGGACAGAGGAACACTGAAGCTTTCTTT
TRBJ1-1 TRBD1 TRBV2 CASSLGQGNTEAFF TGTGCCAGCAGCCTTGGACAGGGGAACACTGAAGCTTTCTTT
TRBJ2-3 TRBD2 TRBV15 CATSSTRLTGGQDTQYF TGTGCCACCAGCAGCACCCGATTAACGGGGGGGCAAGATACGCAGTATTTT
TRBJ1-2 TRBD1 TRBV4-1 CASSPAQGGNYGYTF TGCGCCAGCAGCCCAGCCCAGGGGGGGAACTATGGCTACACCTTC